Shown below are 29 T cell receptor beta chains from a single sample sequenced in a study of regulatory T cells in long-lasting Graves disease. In building TCR beta libraries, iRepertoire HTBI primers were used together with Arm-PCR of CDR3 regions. MiXCR, run by TCRdb on the multiplex PCR reads, gives a single entry per CDR3 protein. The table includes 350,000 to 500,000 distinct CDR3 sequences, 14% detected once. Described time point: newly diagnosed GD, antithyroid drugs for less than 3 months. PBMC-derived RNA was used for the TCR library. These data were also reused for a study on T cells in Graves' hyperthyroidism and ophthalmopathy.

The sample was peripheral blood mononuclear cells (PBMCs), taken at new diagnosis, from a patient treated with antithyroid drugs. The receptor source for this set is a woman aged 50 to 60 with Graves disease.

The chain carries TRBV5-1 and TRBJ2-2; 14 positions match TRBD2. Trimming cost V 4 bases and J 8 bases; bases outside gene matches: 7. The CDR3 sequence is 16 residues long. The germline CDR1 and CDR2 sequences are SGHRS and YFSETQ. The CDR3 protein is CASSRGLAGAFGELFF. The CDR3 nucleotides are TGCGCCAGCAGCCGGGGACTAGCGGGAGCATTTGGGGAGCTGTTTTTT.

This rearrangement joins TRBV5-1 to TRBJ2-7; 12 bases fit TRBD2. In germline, CDR1 is SGHRS, CDR2 YFSETQ. The CDR3 contains 16 residues. The J segment lost 7 bases and the V segment lost 4 bases, leaving 12 bases of the junction unmatched. The CDR3 spells CASSLATSGGFWEQYF. The CDR3 DNA is TGCGCCAGCAGCCTCGCGACTAGCGGGGGCTTCTGGGAGCAGTACTTC.

With respect to this clonotype: Relative to the germline gene, one junction end is altered; a read error may explain this. J is TRBJ2-1 and V is TRBV6-2 or TRBV6-3; unclear D gene. Per the germline V gene, CDR1 is MNHEY and CDR2 is SVGEGT. The CDR3 has 10 amino acids. The CDR3 is CACSEYEQFF. CDR3 DNA: TGTGCCTGCAGTGAATATGAGCAGTTCTTC.

This clonotype was observed many times. The J gene is TRBJ2-5, the V gene TRBV5-1; maybe TRBD1 (6 bases). Germline CDR1 is SGHRS and CDR2 is YFSETQ. V was cut by 4 bases and J by 5 bases, with 18 bases left in between. The CDR3 covers 15 residues. The CDR3 here is CASSRTGTQGETQYF. The CDR3 DNA reads TGCGCCAGCAGCAGGACCGGGACCCAGGGGGAGACCCAGTACTTC.

Many counts were recorded for this clonotype. The chain carries TRBV3-1 and TRBJ1-2, with 9 bases fitting TRBD1. This CDR3 has 13 residues. From germline, CDR1 is LGHDT and CDR2 YNNKEL (reference sequence). V dropped 4 bases and J dropped 4; count of bases not matched to a gene: 1. CDR3 sequence (DNA): TGTGCCAGCAGCCCGGGACAGGGCTATGGCTACACCTTC. Translating it yields CASSPGQGYGYTF.

In the case of this clonotype: A clone one base away is much larger, so this may be a read error. The V gene is TRBV24-1, the J gene TRBJ1-1, with 10 bases matching TRBD1. The CDR3 is made up of 17 amino acids. In germline, CDR1 is KGHDR, CDR2 SFDVKD. CDR3: CATSDGQGVPMNNEAFF. The CDR3 DNA is TGTGCCACCAGTGATGGACAGGGGGTGCCCATGAACAATGAAGCTTTCTTT.

This clonotype appeared a few times. A much larger clone sits a single nucleotide away, making a read error possible. The chain links TRBV5-1 to TRBJ2-5; weak D call: TRBD2 (6 bases). CDR1 is SGHRS and CDR2 is YFSETQ in the germline V gene. CDR3 length: 15 residues. CDR3 region: CANSLTVGSEETQYF. The CDR3 nucleotides are TGCGCCAACAGCTTGACCGTCGGGAGTGAGGAGACCCAGTACTTC.

Only a few counts were recorded for this clonotype. The gene calls are TRBV5-5 and TRBJ2-5; no firm D call. The ends were cut back, 0 bases at V and 5 bases at J, with 14 bases in the middle. Germline V CDR1 and CDR2: SGHKS, YYEKEE (reference sequence). The CDR3 contains 15 residues. The CDR3, as DNA: TGTGCCAGCAGCTTGGTGGCTGGATGGAGCGAGACCCAGTACTTC. Amino acids: CASSLVAGWSETQYF.

This clonotype came up many times. V and J are TRBV2 and TRBJ1-2; D gene uncertain. V was clipped by 8 bases and J by 7 bases, with 11 bases between them. Germline-derived CDR1 and CDR2 are SNHLY and FYNNEI. The length of the CDR3 is 11 residues. CDR3 bases: TGTGCCAGCCTGATCTCGGTTGGCTACACCTTC. This translates into CASLISVGYTF. Full variable domain (rest looked up from reference TRBV2 and TRBJ1-2): EPEVTQTPSHQVTQMGQEVILRCVPISNHLYFYWYRQILGQKVEFLVSFYNNEISEKSEIFDDQFSVERPDGSNFTLKIRSTKLEDSAMYFCASLISVGYTFGSGTRLTVV.

The CDR3 sequence is CASSVGGDTRTDTQYF. Written as DNA, the CDR3 is TGTGCCAGCAGCGTAGGGGGGGACACCCGCACAGATACGCAGTATTTT. This rearrangement joins TRBV9 to TRBJ2-3; the D call may be TRBD1 or TRBD2 (6 bases each). CDR3 length equals 16 residues. V dropped 0 bases and J dropped 1 base, with 12 bases sitting between them. Germline CDR1 reads SGDLS; CDR2 reads YYNGEE.

A word on this clonotype: This could be a read error, since a much larger clone is one nucleotide away. The J gene is TRBJ2-5, the V gene TRBV5-5; 10 bases map to TRBD2. Germline V CDR1 and CDR2: SGHKS, YYEKEE (reference sequence). The CDR3 totals 16 residues. Here the CDR3 DNA reads TGTGCCAGCGGCTTCTGGACTAGCGGAGTACAAGAGACCCAGTACTTC. It yields the protein CASGFWTSGVQETQYF.

V gene TRBV19 combines with J gene TRBJ2-1, with D possibly matching TRBD1 (6 bases). Trimming removed 10 bases from V and 4 bases from J, with 17 bases in between. From germline, CDR1 is LNHDA and CDR2 SQIVND (reference sequence). CDR3 length: 14 residues. The CDR3 loop is CATETGQGYNEQFF. CDR3 coding DNA: TGTGCCACCGAGACAGGTCAGGGGTACAATGAGCAGTTCTTC.

The gene calls are TRBV19 and TRBJ2-1; 8 positions match TRBD1. The CDR3 consists of 14 residues. The ends lost 6 bases at V and 7 bases at J; junction bases unmatched: 8. CDR1 is LNHDA and CDR2 is SQIVND in the germline V gene (reference sequence). The CDR3, as DNA: TGTGCCAGTAGGATGGACAGGGCAGGGAATGAGCAGTTCTTC. This gives the protein CASRMDRAGNEQFF.

The rearrangement uses TRBV25-1 and TRBJ2-1; 9 bases are a match to TRBD1. The CDR3 totals 15 residues. CDR1 is MGHDK and CDR2 is SYGVNS in the germline V gene. J was trimmed by 10 bases and V by 4 bases; bases with no gene match: 11. The CDR3 region is CASSAGQGNTQEQFF. The DNA for the CDR3 is TGTGCCAGCAGTGCTGGACAGGGGAACACACAGGAGCAGTTCTTC.

V is TRBV12-3 or TRBV12-4 and J is TRBJ2-1; D unclear. Between the trimmed V and J ends, which lost 1 base and 5 bases, there was a span of 15 bases. The CDR3 spans 16 residues. The CDR3 DNA reads TGTGCCAGCAGTTTAGAAACAACCTTGGCGGACAATGAGCAGTTCTTC. This codes for CASSLETTLADNEQFF.

The chain recombines TRBV7-2 with TRBJ2-4; 9 nucleotides match TRBD2. V dropped 3 bases and J dropped 1; count of bases not matched to a gene: 13. The length of the CDR3 is 19 residues. The V gene's germline CDR1 is SGHTA and CDR2 FQGNSA. The CDR3 sequence is CASSFRGNLAGRAKNIQYF. CDR3 in DNA: TGTGCCAGCAGCTTTCGGGGGAACCTAGCGGGACGGGCCAAAAACATTCAGTACTTC. Looking up the rest from reference TRBV7-2 and TRBJ2-4 gives the full variable domain: GAGVSQSPSNKVTEKGKDVELRCDPISGHTALYWYRQSLGQGLEFLIYFQGNSAPDKSGLPSDRFSAERTGGSVSTLTIQRTQQEDSAVYLCASSFRGNLAGRAKNIQYFGAGTRLSVL.

This clonotype was counted a few times. V gene TRBV18 combines with J gene TRBJ2-7; D uncertain. This CDR3 contains 15 residues. V lost 2 bases, J lost 1 base, and 12 bases lay in between. CDR1 and CDR2 (germline): KGHSH, LQKENI. The CDR3 reads CASSPSQDPSYEQYF. For the CDR3, the DNA is TGTGCCAGCTCACCAAGCCAGGACCCGTCCTACGAGCAGTACTTC.

There are a few counts of this clonotype. This rearrangement joins TRBV28 to TRBJ1-5; 9 bases are a match to TRBD1. The CDR3 spans 17 residues. Unmatched junction bases numbered 9, after V lost 1 base and J lost 5 bases. Germline CDR1 is MDHEN and CDR2 is SYDVKM. The CDR3 DNA sequence: TGTGCCAGCAGTTTATCCACCGGGACAGGGTTGTATCAGCCCCAGCATTTT. Encoded protein: CASSLSTGTGLYQPQHF.

This clonotype occurred many times. The chain uses TRBV7-8 and TRBJ2-2; D not resolved. This CDR3 has 17 amino acids. Germline V gene data show CDR1 as SGHVS and CDR2 as FQNEAQ. Trimming stripped 5 bases from V and 1 base from J, with 17 bases between. The CDR3 spells CASSPEQRAVNTGELFF. CDR3 bases: TGTGCCAGCAGCCCCGAACAGCGTGCCGTGAACACCGGGGAGCTGTTTTTT.

This clonotype was counted only a few times. The chain combines TRBV5-1 with TRBJ1-2; no reliable D call. CDR1 is SGHRS and CDR2 is YFSETQ in the germline V gene. V lost 0 bases and J lost 0, with 9 bases in between. The CDR3 sequence is 15 residues long. This chain's CDR3 is CASSLARQSNYGYTF. The CDR3 DNA follows: TGCGCCAGCAGCTTGGCCAGGCAGTCTAACTATGGCTACACCTTC.

There are many counts of this clonotype. The V call is TRBV2, the J call TRBJ2-7, with D hard to call. This CDR3 comprises 13 residues. From germline, CDR1 is SNHLY and CDR2 FYNNEI. V gave up 4 bases and J gave up 0 bases, with 7 bases separating them. CDR3 amino acids: CASSGGTSYEQYF. As DNA, the CDR3 is TGTGCCAGCAGTGGTGGTACCTCCTACGAGCAGTACTTC. Full variable domain (outside the CDR3, taken from reference TRBV2 and TRBJ2-7): EPEVTQTPSHQVTQMGQEVILRCVPISNHLYFYWYRQILGQKVEFLVSFYNNEISEKSEIFDDQFSVERPDGSNFTLKIRSTKLEDSAMYFCASSGGTSYEQYFGPGTRLTVT.

This clonotype was recorded at least ten times. The V and J genes are TRBV2 and TRBJ2-1; 7 nucleotides match TRBD2. CDR3 length: 17 amino acids. Looked up from germline, CDR1 is SNHLY and CDR2 is FYNNEI. V lost 6 bases and J lost 7; bases outside the gene matches: 18. The CDR3 DNA follows: TGTGCCAGCAGCTCCCTAGCGGTACCCACACCCCATAATGAGCAGTTCTTC. Its protein product is CASSSLAVPTPHNEQFF.

The chain combines TRBV28 with TRBJ2-7, with 7 bases lining up with TRBD1. CDR3 size: 15 residues. Germline V CDR1 and CDR2: MDHEN, SYDVKM. The V and J ends lost 5 bases and 3 bases, in that order; junction bases with no gene match: 10. The CDR3: CASSGVDRVSYEQYF. The CDR3 nucleotides read TGTGCCAGCAGTGGGGTAGACAGGGTAAGCTACGAGCAGTACTTC.

This clonotype was found many times. The chain is built from TRBV2 and TRBJ2-7, with TRBD2 matching over 8 bases. V lost 5 bases and J lost 5; bases outside the gene matches: 8. This CDR3 comprises 14 residues. Germline V gene data show CDR1 as SNHLY and CDR2 as FYNNEI. In DNA, the CDR3 is TGTGCCAGCAGTCAGACTAGCGTCGTCAACGAGCAGTACTTC. As protein: CASSQTSVVNEQYF.

This clonotype appeared many times. The chain is built from TRBV2 and TRBJ1-1; a possible D gene is TRBD1 (5 bases). Germline CDR1 and CDR2: SNHLY and FYNNEI. The length of the CDR3 is 13 residues. V was trimmed by 7 bases and J by 3 bases, leaving 12 bases between them. As DNA, the CDR3 is TGTGCCAGCACCCAGGGAAGGGACACTGAAGCTTTCTTT. This codes for CASTQGRDTEAFF.

The V call is TRBV5-1, the J call TRBJ2-3, with D unclear. V was trimmed by 4 bases and J by 1 base, leaving 10 bases between them. The germline gives CDR1 SGHRS, CDR2 YFSETQ. The CDR3 is made up of 14 amino acids. CDR3 nucleotides: TGCGCCAGCAGCACCCGGACCCGCACAGATACGCAGTATTTT. It encodes CASSTRTRTDTQYF.

The chain carries TRBV19 and TRBJ2-1, with TRBD2 identical over 10 bases. V dropped 8 bases and J dropped 0; count of bases not matched to a gene: 4. This CDR3 comprises 15 residues. The germline V gene has CDR1 LNHDA and CDR2 SQIVND (reference sequence). The CDR3 sequence is CASRLAGASYNEQFF. The CDR3 DNA reads TGTGCCAGTCGCCTAGCGGGAGCCTCCTACAATGAGCAGTTCTTC.

This clonotype has ten or more counts. The CDR3, as DNA: TGTGCCAGCAGCTTATCCGGGACAGGGCCTTACGAGCAGTACTTC. Its protein is CASSLSGTGPYEQYF. V usage is TRBV7-2 and J usage is TRBJ2-7; 9 bases align to TRBD1. Germline loops: CDR1 SGHTA, CDR2 FQGNSA. The CDR3 totals 15 residues. The ends lost 2 bases at V and 4 bases at J; junction bases unmatched: 6.

This clonotype was counted ten times or more. The chain is built from TRBV28 and TRBJ2-7; 8 bases are a match to TRBD1. The CDR3 spans 15 residues. V shed 3 bases, J shed 0 bases, and the junction held 4 bases outside the gene matches. CDR1 is MDHEN and CDR2 is SYDVKM in the germline V gene. The CDR3 DNA sequence: TGTGCCAGCAGTTTCACAGGGGGACCCTCCTACGAGCAGTACTTC. The encoded protein is CASSFTGGPSYEQYF.